These 26 T cell receptor beta chains originate from one sample sequenced in a study of cytotoxic CD8 clonotypes in ibrutinib-treated CLL. Clones were sequenced by immunoSEQ multiplex PCR, and TCRdb holds only the in-frame ones, with some missing. The profile covers approximately 45,000 clones, with 60% to 80% appearing a single time and 20% to 25% taken by the ten largest. The specimen comprised PBMCs, sampled after 24 months of ibrutinib treatment. The receptors here all came from a human donor with chronic lymphocytic leukemia.

The chain couples TRBV28 to TRBJ1-2, with D uncertain. This CDR3 is 13 amino acids long. Trimming removed 6 bases from V and 2 bases from J, with 10 bases in between. The germline CDR1 and CDR2 sequences are MDHEN and SYDVKM. CDR3 region: CASSSGANYGYTF. CDR3 sequence (DNA): TGTGCCAGCAGCTCGGGAGCCAACTATGGCTACACCTTC.

In its sample, this clone was seen many times. The rearrangement uses TRBV13 and TRBJ2-7, with 7 bases identical to TRBD1. CDR1 and CDR2 (germline): PRHDT, FYEKMQ (reference sequence). The V and J ends lost 4 bases and 9 bases, in that order; junction bases with no gene match: 15. The CDR3 totals 15 residues. CDR3 nucleotides: TGTGCCAGCAGCTCCGTACAGGGGCCCCCCTCTGGGCAGTACTTC. It translates to CASSSVQGPPSGQYF.

Comments on this clone: The same CDR3 arises from other DNA sequences in this sample as well. The chain combines TRBV27 with TRBJ1-1; the D is unclear. V lost 2 bases and J 0 bases, leaving 7 bases between the germline ends. This CDR3 is 14 amino acids long. The germline gives CDR1 MNHEY, CDR2 SMNVEV (reference sequence). CDR3 sequence (DNA): TGTGCCAGCAGTTTAGGACGGGTGAACACTGAAGCTTTCTTT. Its protein is CASSLGRVNTEAFF.

Of note for this clone: The limits of the CDR3 on the DNA are not certain, so only TCRdb's listed CDR3 is given. The chain is built from TRBV12-2 and TRBJ2-7; the tabulated D call, TRBD2, remains unverified against the DNA. TRBV12-2 is classified as a pseudogene. The CDR3 comprises 15 residues, both ends counted. This CDR3 reads CASRFGAGSSYEQYF.

This clone was detected ten times or more. V gene TRBV2 combines with J gene TRBJ1-2; TRBD1 aligns across 10 bases. After removal of 6 bases from V and 4 bases from J, the junction contained 8 bases not matched to a gene. Germline V gene data show CDR1 as SNHLY and CDR2 as FYNNEI. The CDR3 covers 15 residues. The CDR3 coding sequence is TGTGCCAGCAGGGGACAGGGGCTGCAGGTCTATGGCTACACCTTC. Its protein is CASRGQGLQVYGYTF. The entire variable domain, with the rest obtained from reference TRBV2 and TRBJ1-2, is as follows: EPEVTQTPSHQVTQMGQEVILRCVPISNHLYFYWYRQILGQKVEFLVSFYNNEISEKSEIFDDQFSVERPDGSNFTLKIRSTKLEDSAMYFCASRGQGLQVYGYTFGSGTRLTVV.

This clone was counted once. This chain uses TRBV2 with TRBJ2-1, with 9 bases that match TRBD2. With V trimmed by 1 base and J by 6 bases, 10 bases remained unmatched. Germline V lookup: CDR1 SNHLY, CDR2 FYNNEI. The CDR3 contains 17 residues. CDR3 nucleotide sequence: TGTGCCAGCAGTGAAGAGAGAAGCGGGGGGCCCTTCAATGAGCAGTTCTTC. Translating gives CASSEERSGGPFNEQFF. The full variable domain, in which reference TRBV2 and TRBJ2-1 provide the parts outside the CDR3, is EPEVTQTPSHQVTQMGQEVILRCVPISNHLYFYWYRQILGQKVEFLVSFYNNEISEKSEIFDDQFSVERPDGSNFTLKIRSTKLEDSAMYFCASSEERSGGPFNEQFFGPGTRLTVL.

The CDR3 DNA reads TGTGCCAGCAGCTTCTGGCAGTACAATGAGCAGTTCTTC. Amino acid sequence: CASSFWQYNEQFF. The V gene is TRBV5-6, the J gene TRBJ2-1; unclear D gene. The V end was cut by 2 bases, the J end by 4 bases, with 7 bases between. CDR3 length: 13 residues. The germline V gene has CDR1 SGHDT and CDR2 YYEEEE.

This clone was seen ten or more times. The chain couples TRBV4-2 to TRBJ2-3, with D perhaps TRBD2 (6 bases). V lost 4 bases to trimming and J lost 2 bases, with 19 bases between them. This CDR3 is 17 amino acids long. In germline, CDR1 is LGHNA, CDR2 YNFKEQ. CDR3 sequence: CASSPGRAGTHTDTQYF. The CDR3 nucleotides read TGTGCCAGCAGCCCCGGGCGGGCCGGGACTCACACAGATACGCAGTATTTT.

The rearrangement uses TRBV2 and TRBJ1-5, with no clear D. This CDR3 spans 12 amino acids. CDR1 and CDR2 (germline): SNHLY, FYNNEI. Between the trimmed V and J ends, which lost 7 bases and 5 bases, there was a span of 9 bases. The CDR3 spells CASKGSYQPQHF. In nucleotides, the CDR3 is TGTGCCAGCAAGGGATCTTATCAGCCCCAGCATTTT.

The chain carries TRBV5-6 and TRBJ2-1, with 10 nucleotides matching TRBD1. The germline gives CDR1 SGHDT, CDR2 YYEEEE. Trimming removed 5 bases from V and 7 bases from J; junction bases left unmatched: 9. The CDR3 covers 15 residues. The DNA for the CDR3 is TGTGCCAGCAGGGCCGGGACAGGGGTTTGGAATGAGCAGTTCTTC. This sequence encodes CASRAGTGVWNEQFF.

The table lists this clone with a few counts. V and J are TRBV10-2 and TRBJ2-1; 7 bases agree with TRBD1. The CDR3 contains 12 residues. Unmatched junction bases numbered 6, after V lost 4 bases and J lost 12 bases. The germline gives CDR1 WSHSY, CDR2 SAAADI. CDR3 in DNA: TGCGCCAGCAGTGGTGACAGGGTGCGGCAGTTCTTC. It codes for CASSGDRVRQFF.

This clone has a handful of counts. The gene calls are TRBV7-6 and TRBJ2-7, with 7 bases identical to TRBD1. After removal of 2 bases from V and 2 bases from J, the junction contained 3 bases not matched to a gene. The CDR3 is made up of 14 amino acids. Germline V CDR1 and CDR2: SGHVS, FNYEAQ. In DNA, the CDR3 is TGTGCCAGCAGCTTAACGGGACAGACCTACGAGCAGTACTTC. It encodes CASSLTGQTYEQYF.

The gene calls are TRBV5-1 and TRBJ2-1; TRBD2 might be the D (6 bases). Trimming removed 4 bases at V and 6 bases at J, with 11 bases between. The CDR3 extends over 13 amino acids. The germline V gene encodes CDR1 SGHRS and CDR2 YFSETQ. The CDR3 sequence: CASSPGLFNEQFF. The CDR3 nucleotides read TGCGCCAGCAGCCCGGGACTCTTCAATGAGCAGTTCTTC.

The chain combines TRBV5-1 with TRBJ2-7; D uncertain. V was cut by 4 bases and J by 2 bases, with 13 bases left in between. CDR1 and CDR2 (germline): SGHRS, YFSETQ. This CDR3 region has 14 residues. The CDR3 DNA reads as TGCGCCAGCAGCCCTGGACGGGTTACCTACGAGCAGTACTTC. Protein product: CASSPGRVTYEQYF. Combining the CDR3 with reference TRBV5-1 and TRBJ2-7 gives the whole variable domain KAGVTQTPRYLIKTRGQQVTLSCSPISGHRSVSWYQQTPGQGLQFLFEYFSETQRNKGNFPGRFSGRQFSNSRSEMNVSTLELGDSALYLCASSPGRVTYEQYFGPGTRLTVT.

This clone was observed many times. This chain connects TRBV7-9 to TRBJ2-5, with 8 bases identical to TRBD2. Per the germline V gene, CDR1 is SEHNR and CDR2 is FQNEAQ (reference sequence). CDR3 size: 16 residues. V was clipped by 0 bases and J by 2 bases; unmatched bases: 5. CDR3 DNA sequence: TGTGCCAGCAGCTTAGCTAGGGCTAGCGGGCAAGAGACCCAGTACTTC. Translation: CASSLARASGQETQYF.

This rearrangement joins TRBV19 to TRBJ1-5, with a tentative D call TRBD1 (6 bases). The CDR3 is made up of 16 amino acids. Trimming removed 3 bases at V and 0 bases at J, with 12 bases between. Germline-derived CDR1 and CDR2 are LNHDA and SQIVND (reference sequence). The DNA of the CDR3 is TGTGCCAGTAGTATGAGTGCAGGGGCTAGCAATCAGCCCCAGCATTTT. This translates into CASSMSAGASNQPQHF.

The J gene is TRBJ1-5, the V gene TRBV28; 9 bases are a match to TRBD1. The CDR3 sequence is 16 residues long. Trimming cost V 5 bases and J 3 bases; bases outside gene matches: 8. Per germline, CDR1 MDHEN and CDR2 SYDVKM. CDR3 in amino acids: CASSPTGTGFNQPQHF. In nucleotides, the CDR3 is TGTGCCAGCAGTCCGACCGGGACAGGGTTCAATCAGCCCCAGCATTTT.

The chain couples TRBV6-6 to TRBJ1-5, with D unresolved. CDR3 length equals 14 residues. V dropped 6 bases and J dropped 7 bases, with 16 bases sitting between them. Germline V CDR1 and CDR2: MNHNY, SVGAGI (reference sequence). The DNA for the CDR3 is TGTGCCAGCAGAGACCGGGTCCCCGGGCAGCCCCAGCATTTT. This gives the protein CASRDRVPGQPQHF.

V usage is TRBV7-8 and J usage is TRBJ2-5; no reliable D call. Germline CDR1 and CDR2: SGHVS and FQNEAQ. This CDR3 spans 11 amino acids. The V gene lost 1 base and the J gene lost 7 bases, with 4 bases spanning the gap. As DNA, the CDR3 is TGTGCCAGCAGCTTAGGGCCGACCCAGTACTTC. Protein sequence: CASSLGPTQYF.

This clone was counted between two and nine times. The chain joins TRBV5-6 to TRBJ1-2, with a tentative D call TRBD1 (6 bases). CDR1 SGHDT and CDR2 YYEEEE come from the germline V gene. The V gene lost 2 bases and the J gene lost 3 bases, with 14 bases spanning the gap. The CDR3 is 15 amino acids. The CDR3 spells CASSFDPGHHYGYTF. The CDR3 nucleotides read TGTGCCAGCAGCTTCGATCCGGGACACCACTATGGCTACACCTTC.

This chain connects TRBV18 to TRBJ2-2; the D call may be TRBD1 or TRBD2 (5 bases each). The length of the CDR3 is 16 residues. Trimming left V 6 bases short and J 4 bases short, with 18 bases between. Germline loops: CDR1 KGHSH, CDR2 LQKENI. The CDR3 DNA reads as TGTGCCAGCTCGCGAAACCCGGGGCGCGTCACCGGGGAGCTGTTTTTT. It specifies CASSRNPGRVTGELFF.

This clone turned up a few times. V gene TRBV14 combines with J gene TRBJ2-1; TRBD1 agrees at 12 bases. This CDR3 spans 15 amino acids. CDR1 and CDR2 from the germline V gene are SGHDN and FVKESK. The J segment lost 6 bases and the V segment lost 4 bases, leaving 4 bases of the junction unmatched. CDR3 loop: CASSPGQGARNEQFF. CDR3 in DNA: TGTGCCAGCAGCCCGGGACAGGGGGCGCGCAATGAGCAGTTCTTC. Full variable domain (remainder filled in from reference TRBV14 and TRBJ2-1): EAGVTQFPSHSVIEKGQTVTLRCDPISGHDNLYWYRRVMGKEIKFLLHFVKESKQDESGMPNNRFLAERTGGTYSTLKVQPAELEDSGVYFCASSPGQGARNEQFFGPGTRLTVL.

V and J are TRBV6-1 and TRBJ1-2, with 7 bases that match TRBD1. The trim removed 0 bases at V and 5 bases at J, leaving 9 bases unmatched. The length of the CDR3 is 16 residues. Germline lookup yields CDR1 MNHNS and CDR2 SASEGT. CDR3 sequence (DNA): TGTGCCAGCAGTGAAGCGTACAGGGGATTTGGGTATGGCTACACCTTC. Its translation: CASSEAYRGFGYGYTF.

The V call is TRBV10-3, the J call TRBJ1-2; 8 nucleotides line up with TRBD1. The V segment lost 4 bases and the J segment 5 bases; nucleotides outside the gene matches: 0. CDR1 and CDR2 from the germline V gene are ENHRY and SYGVKD. This CDR3 is 12 amino acids long. The CDR3 sequence: CAISGTGYGYTF. CDR3 coding DNA: TGTGCCATCAGTGGGACAGGGTATGGCTACACCTTC.

The chain recombines TRBV5-1 with TRBJ1-2, with a weak D call TRBD1 (5 bases). Germline CDR1 is SGHRS and CDR2 is YFSETQ. V lost 5 bases and J 1 base, leaving 9 bases between the germline ends. This CDR3 contains 13 residues. The CDR3 DNA follows: TGCGCCAGCAGTATTGGGGGTAACTATGGCTACACCTTC. Amino acids: CASSIGGNYGYTF. The variable domain in full, with the rest retrieved from reference TRBV5-1 and TRBJ1-2, is KAGVTQTPRYLIKTRGQQVTLSCSPISGHRSVSWYQQTPGQGLQFLFEYFSETQRNKGNFPGRFSGRQFSNSRSEMNVSTLELGDSALYLCASSIGGNYGYTFGSGTRLTVV.

The rearrangement uses TRBV7-8 and TRBJ2-3; D could derive from TRBD1 or TRBD2 (5 bases each). Trimming stripped 0 bases from V and 0 bases from J, with 10 bases between. This CDR3 spans 16 amino acids. Germline V gives CDR1 SGHVS, CDR2 FQNEAQ. CDR3 bases: TGTGCCAGCAGCTTAGCATGGGGGAGTAGCACAGATACGCAGTATTTT. It codes for CASSLAWGSSTDTQYF.